Listed here are 11 T cell receptor beta chains from one sample, sequenced in a study of T cells in Graves' hyperthyroidism and ophthalmopathy. RNA transcripts yielded amplified TCR beta CDR3 regions. The HTBI primer set was used in a first-round RT-PCR of the TCR CDR3. TCRdb re-called the multiplex PCR reads through MiXCR, storing one row per CDR3 protein. The sample shows about 640,000 distinct CDR3 sequences, around 21% of them seen only once. The specimen was blood. The receptors were gathered from a man aged 30 to 45 with Graves' ophthalmopathy.

This clonotype appeared many times. The chain couples TRBV3-1 to TRBJ2-3; D is perhaps TRBD1 or TRBD2 (5 bases each). V lost 4 bases and J lost 6, with 11 bases in between. The CDR3 contains 13 residues. Germline CDR1 and CDR2: LGHDT and YNNKEL (reference sequence). CDR3 in DNA: TGTGCCAGCAGCCTCCGGGGCGGGGATACGCAGTATTTT. It codes for CASSLRGGDTQYF.

This clonotype occurred many times. The gene calls are TRBV12-3 or TRBV12-4 and TRBJ2-7, with 8 bases matching TRBD1. V shed 6 bases, J shed 3 bases, and the junction held 7 bases outside the gene matches. The CDR3 totals 14 residues. For the CDR3, the DNA is TGTGCCAGCAGCAAGGACAGGGAATTCTACGAGCAGTACTTC. Protein: CASSKDREFYEQYF.

This clonotype was counted ten times or more. The chain employs TRBV27 and TRBJ1-2, with 7 positions matching TRBD1. V dropped 5 bases and J dropped 5; count of bases not matched to a gene: 8. CDR1 is MNHEY, CDR2 SMNVEV, per germline (reference sequence). This CDR3 has 14 residues. CDR3 DNA sequence: TGTGCCAGCAGTCTCCGACAGGGACTATATGGCTACACCTTC. Its protein product is CASSLRQGLYGYTF.

This clonotype was counted ten times or more. This sequence joins TRBV7-8 and TRBJ2-7; TRBD1 might be the D (6 bases). Germline V gives CDR1 SGHVS, CDR2 FQNEAQ. Trimming shortened V by 4 bases and J by 0 bases, and 13 bases separated the two germline ends. The CDR3 runs 15 residues. The CDR3 loop is CASSSDLDSSYEQYF. CDR3 bases: TGTGCCAGCAGCTCCGACCTGGACAGCTCCTACGAGCAGTACTTC.

The V and J genes are TRBV24-1 and TRBJ2-5, with unresolved D. Trimming stripped 2 bases from V and 5 bases from J, with 20 bases between. This CDR3 is 17 amino acids long. CDR1 is KGHDR and CDR2 is SFDVKD in the germline V gene. The chain's CDR3 is CATSDSPTGWERETQYF. DNA for the CDR3: TGTGCCACCAGTGATTCCCCGACTGGGTGGGAACGGGAGACCCAGTACTTC.

This chain uses TRBV15 with TRBJ2-7; D possibly corresponds to TRBD2 (7 bases). CDR1 is LNHNV and CDR2 is YYDKDF in the germline V gene (reference sequence). V was shortened by 4 bases and J by 3 bases, with 25 bases between the two germline ends. The CDR3 extends over 18 amino acids. CDR3 nucleotides: TGTGCCACCAGCACGAGGGGGGGAGAGGGGCGAAGCCTCTACGAGCAGTACTTC. Amino acid sequence: CATSTRGGEGRSLYEQYF.

The genes are TRBV7-3 and TRBJ2-1; 11 positions agree with TRBD2. Trimming took 1 base from V and 8 from J; bases not matched to a gene: 7. Germline V gene lookup returns CDR1 SGHTA and CDR2 FQGTGA. There are 16 residues in the CDR3. The CDR3 loop is CASSLSSGRAVDEQFF. The DNA for the CDR3 is TGTGCCAGCAGCTTAAGTAGCGGGAGGGCCGTCGATGAGCAGTTCTTC.

The chain uses TRBV6-1 and TRBJ2-7; perhaps TRBD2 as D (6 bases). Germline V CDR1 and CDR2: MNHNS, SASEGT. V lost 5 bases and J lost 0, with 14 bases in between. The CDR3 is 15 residues long. For the CDR3, the DNA is TGTGCCAGCAGTCTCCGACTAGGCCTCTCCTACGAGCAGTACTTC. Translated, it gives CASSLRLGLSYEQYF.

As regards this clonotype: Germline and junction disagree at one end, which may indicate a read error. V usage is TRBV20-1 and J usage is TRBJ2-5; no definite D call. The V gene's germline CDR1 is DFQATT and CDR2 SNEGSKA (reference sequence). CDR3 length equals 12 residues. DNA of the CDR3: TGCAGTGCTAGTCGGTCTCAAGGGACCCAGTACTTC. Its translation is CSASRSQGTQYF.

The chain recombines TRBV12-3 or TRBV12-4 with TRBJ2-7; possible D gene TRBD2, 6 bases. The DNA end is a closer match to TRBJ2-1, so the J assignment may be wrong. This CDR3 has 15 residues. CDR3 nucleotide sequence: TGTGCCAGCAGGTACCGGGACTTATCTTCCTACGAGCAGTTCTTC. It is translated as CASRYRDLSSYEQFF.

This rearrangement joins TRBV18 to TRBJ2-7; D remains ambiguous. From germline, CDR1 is KGHSH and CDR2 LQKENI. Trimming pared 3 bases from V and 7 bases from J, leaving 16 bases between. The CDR3 is 14 amino acids. CDR3 amino acids: CASSPPLPDREQYF. The DNA of the CDR3 is TGTGCCAGCTCACCTCCCTTACCCGATAGGGAGCAGTACTTC.